This T cell receptor (beta chain) was profiled in a study of T cells expressing NK-cell markers. TCRdb re-called the 5' RACE reads and gives one entry per CDR3 protein, without DNA. This sample's table has more than 250,000 distinct CDR3 sequences. The specimen sequenced was blood T cells: a sorted CD56 or NKG2C T cell subset, CD4+ or CD8+ T cells, or bulk PBMC T cells (not recorded which). The clonotype originates from a man aged 18 to 29 in good health.

The CDR3 loop is CSALTGGTNEKLFF. The V and J genes are TRBV20-1 and TRBJ1-4; lacking DNA, the TRBD1 call made by TCRdb goes unchecked. CDR1 and CDR2 from the germline V gene are DFQATT and SNEGSKA (reference sequence). CDR3 size: 14 residues.